This record looks at one T cell receptor (beta chain) sequence and its context. These data originate in a study of blood T cell repertoires in COVID-19. Libraries were prepared by immunoSEQ multiplex PCR; TCRdb keeps only in-frame clonotypes and omits some of them. Altogether 150,000 to 200,000 clones are present, around 73% being singletons, with the ten largest covering about 18%. Deletions cut 5 bases from V and 1 base from J, with 17 bases between. The CDR3 totals 16 residues. CDR1 and CDR2 (germline): SEHNR, FQNEAQ (reference sequence). Those enrolled, adults aged roughly 18 to 95 years, came from 20 to 25 US areas. Either two negative PCRs, clearance, or symptom resolution qualified Cohort 3 donors as recovered.

This TCR was sampled from a woman aged 50 to 60 who had recovered from COVID-19. The J gene is TRBJ1-2, the V gene TRBV7-9, with D maybe TRBD1 (6 bases). Input material: PBMCs or T cells enriched from blood (not recorded which). The CDR3 DNA sequence: TGTGCCAGCAGCGAATGGAAACAGGGAGTTAACTATGGCTACACCTTC. This codes for CASSEWKQGVNYGYTF. The complete variable domain, with remaining parts taken from reference TRBV7-9 and TRBJ1-2, reads DTGVSQNPRHKITKRGQNVTFRCDPISEHNRLYWYRQTLGQGPEFLTYFQNEAQLEKSRLLSDRFSAERPKGSFSTLEIQRTEQGDSAMYLCASSEWKQGVNYGYTFGSGTRLTVV.